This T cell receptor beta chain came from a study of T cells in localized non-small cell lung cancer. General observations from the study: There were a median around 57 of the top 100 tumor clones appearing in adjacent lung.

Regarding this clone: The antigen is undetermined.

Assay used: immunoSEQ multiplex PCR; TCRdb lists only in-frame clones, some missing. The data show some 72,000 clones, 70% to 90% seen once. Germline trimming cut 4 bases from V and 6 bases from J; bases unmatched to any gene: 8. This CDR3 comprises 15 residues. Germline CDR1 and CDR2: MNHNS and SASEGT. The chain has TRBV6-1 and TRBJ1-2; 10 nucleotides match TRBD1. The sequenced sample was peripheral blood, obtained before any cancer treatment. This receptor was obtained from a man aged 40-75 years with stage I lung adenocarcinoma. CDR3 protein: CASSGRTGGSDGYTF. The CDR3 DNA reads TGTGCCAGCAGTGGTCGGACAGGGGGATCGGATGGCTACACCTTC.